In this sample, the clone carrying this T cell receptor (beta chain) turned up a few times. In the same sample, other DNA sequences code for this CDR3. The CDR3 is 13 residues long. V dropped 3 bases and J dropped 3 bases, with 10 bases sitting between them. CDR1 is SGHNT and CDR2 is YYREEE in the germline V gene (reference sequence). The data are from a study of CD8+ T cells in alopecia areata. Investigators isolated RNA and reverse transcribed it into cDNA to act as the sequencing template. Here immunoSEQ multiplex PCR was the method, and the copy in TCRdb shows in-frame clones only, minus some. The table shows around 35,000 clones, with 55% occurring only once.

The sequence derives from a human donor with alopecia areata. The specimen sequenced was NKG2D-high CD8+ T cells sorted from blood. The genes are TRBV5-4 and TRBJ2-7; TRBD2 might be the D (6 bases). CDR3: CASSWWGGYEQYF. The CDR3 coding sequence is TGTGCCAGCAGCTGGTGGGGAGGCTACGAGCAGTACTTC.